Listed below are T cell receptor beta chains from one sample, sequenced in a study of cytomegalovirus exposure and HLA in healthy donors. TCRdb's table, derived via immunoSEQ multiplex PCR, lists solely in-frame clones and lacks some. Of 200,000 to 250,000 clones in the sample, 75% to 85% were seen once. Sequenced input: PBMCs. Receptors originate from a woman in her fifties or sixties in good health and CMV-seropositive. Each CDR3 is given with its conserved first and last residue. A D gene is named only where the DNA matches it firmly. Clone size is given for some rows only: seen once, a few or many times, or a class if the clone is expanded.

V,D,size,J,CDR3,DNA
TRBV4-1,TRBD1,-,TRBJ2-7,CASSQPGQTYEQYF,TGCGCCAGCAGCCAGCCGGGACAGACCTACGAGCAGTACTTC
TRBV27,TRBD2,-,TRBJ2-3,CASSLLAAFTDTQYF,TGTGCCAGCAGTTTACTAGCGGCATTCACAGATACGCAGTATTTT
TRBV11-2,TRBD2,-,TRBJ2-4,CASSTRRASGSLGNIQYF,TGTGCCAGCAGTACCCGGCGGGCTAGCGGGAGCCTGGGAAACATTCAGTACTTC
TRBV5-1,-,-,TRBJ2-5,CASRQQETQYF,TGCGCCAGCAGACAGCAAGAGACCCAGTACTTC
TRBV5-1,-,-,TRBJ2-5,CASSFPPPDQETQYF,TGCGCCAGCAGCTTTCCCCCTCCGGACCAAGAGACCCAGTACTTC
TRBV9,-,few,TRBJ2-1,CASSPQASGGRGNEQFF,TGTGCCAGCAGCCCCCAAGCTTCAGGAGGGCGCGGCAATGAGCAGTTCTTC
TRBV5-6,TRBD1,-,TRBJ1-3,CASSRDRLNTIYF,TGTGCCAGCAGCCGGGACAGGTTAAACACCATATATTTT
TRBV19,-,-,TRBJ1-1,CASSHRMSPEAFF,TGTGCCAGTAGTCATCGTATGAGCCCTGAAGCTTTCTTT
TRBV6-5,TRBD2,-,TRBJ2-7,CATEPGGGTEQYF,TGTGCCACCGAACCCGGGGGGGGTACTGAGCAGTACTTC
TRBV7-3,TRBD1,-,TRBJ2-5,CASSLTGTGEGETQYF,TGTGCCAGCAGCTTAACGGGGACAGGGGAAGGGGAGACCCAGTACTTC
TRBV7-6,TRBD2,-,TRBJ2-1,CASSLEGSGTASSYNEQFF,TGTGCCAGCAGCTTAGAGGGGAGCGGGACGGCTAGCTCCTACAATGAGCAGTTCTTC
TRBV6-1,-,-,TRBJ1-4,CASTRGVRDEKLFF,TGTGCCAGCACCCGGGGGGTCAGGGATGAAAAACTGTTTTTT
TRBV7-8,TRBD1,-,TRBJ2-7,CASSLGRTGGVYEQYF,TGTGCCAGCAGCTTAGGCCGGACAGGGGGTGTCTACGAGCAGTACTTC
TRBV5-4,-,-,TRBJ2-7,CASSLASRVQEQYF,TGTGCCAGCAGCTTGGCCAGCAGGGTCCAAGAGCAGTACTTC
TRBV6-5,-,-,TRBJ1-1,CASSYLGEAFF,TGTGCCAGCAGTTACCTAGGTGAAGCTTTCTTT